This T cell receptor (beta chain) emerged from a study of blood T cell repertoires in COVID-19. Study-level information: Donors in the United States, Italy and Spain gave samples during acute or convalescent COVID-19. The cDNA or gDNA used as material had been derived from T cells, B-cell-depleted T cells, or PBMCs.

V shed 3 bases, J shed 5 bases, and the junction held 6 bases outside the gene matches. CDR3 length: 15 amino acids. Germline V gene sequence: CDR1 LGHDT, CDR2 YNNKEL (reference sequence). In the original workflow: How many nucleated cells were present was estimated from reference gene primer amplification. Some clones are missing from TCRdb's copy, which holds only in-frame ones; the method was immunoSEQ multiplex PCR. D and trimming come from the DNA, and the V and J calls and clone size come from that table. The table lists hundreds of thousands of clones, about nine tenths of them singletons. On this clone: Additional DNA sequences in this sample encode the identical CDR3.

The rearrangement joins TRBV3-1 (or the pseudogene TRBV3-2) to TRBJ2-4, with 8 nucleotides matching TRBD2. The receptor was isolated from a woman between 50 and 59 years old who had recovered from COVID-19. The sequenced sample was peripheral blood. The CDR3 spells CASSHDTSGQNIQYF. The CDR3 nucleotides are TGTGCCAGCAGCCACGACACTAGCGGTCAAAACATTCAGTACTTC.